What follows are 30 T cell receptor beta chains derived from one specimen sequenced in a study of blood T cell repertoires in COVID-19. Sequencing used immunoSEQ multiplex PCR; TCRdb keeps in-frame clones, though not all of them. Counted here are about 670,000 clones, about 90% occurring once; the ten biggest clones make up over 0.2%. Sequenced input: peripheral blood. These receptors were taken from a woman under 30 with acute or convalescent COVID-19.

This chain links TRBV29-1 with TRBJ1-2; D is undetermined. Germline assignment: CDR1 SQVTM and CDR2 ANQGSEA. This CDR3 region has 12 residues. V shed 3 bases and J shed 5 bases, with 10 bases lying between them. This chain's CDR3 is CSVEGSGYGYTF. CDR3 bases: TGCAGCGTTGAGGGGTCGGGGTATGGCTACACCTTC.

V is TRBV27 and J is TRBJ1-5; D gene uncertain. Germline V CDR1 and CDR2: MNHEY, SMNVEV (reference sequence). CDR3 length equals 14 residues. With 3 bases removed from V and 4 bases from J, the gap between germline ends came to 10 bases. Written as DNA, the CDR3 is TGTGCCAGCAGTTTTTCCCGAGGTAATCAGCCCCAGCATTTT. The encoded protein is CASSFSRGNQPQHF.

The chain is built from TRBV6-1 and TRBJ1-1; no clear D. The CDR3 covers 14 residues. From germline, CDR1 is MNHNS and CDR2 SASEGT. The ends were cut back, 4 bases at V and 6 bases at J, with 15 bases in the middle. The CDR3: CASSGSDSAAEAFF. DNA for the CDR3: TGTGCCAGCAGTGGATCGGATAGTGCGGCTGAAGCTTTCTTT.

This clone was observed once. The rearrangement links TRBV19 to TRBJ1-1; D not resolved. Germline V gene data show CDR1 as LNHDA and CDR2 as SQIVND (reference sequence). The CDR3 runs 15 residues. Trimming removed 2 bases at V and 1 base at J, with 11 bases between. The CDR3 here is CASSILDIPNTEAFF. CDR3 DNA: TGTGCCAGTAGTATATTAGACATCCCGAACACTGAAGCTTTCTTT.

Of note for this clone: The same CDR3 also results from other DNA sequences found in this sample. This rearrangement joins TRBV6-5 to TRBJ2-7; 9 positions match TRBD1. V was pared by 0 bases and J by 3 bases, with 3 bases of the junction left unmatched. This CDR3 is built from 15 residues. The germline V gene encodes CDR1 MNHEY and CDR2 SVGAGI. The CDR3 loop is CASSYSTGGFYEQYF. The CDR3 nucleotides read TGTGCCAGCAGTTACTCGACAGGGGGGTTCTACGAGCAGTACTTC.

The chain joins TRBV25-1 to TRBJ1-1; D call uncertain. CDR1 and CDR2 (germline): MGHDK, SYGVNS. This CDR3 spans 14 amino acids. V was clipped by 5 bases and J by 8 bases, with 18 bases between them. CDR3 in amino acids: CASSPFFGVREAFF. CDR3 nucleotide sequence: TGTGCCAGCAGTCCCTTCTTCGGGGTTCGCGAAGCTTTCTTT. The full variable domain, its missing parts supplied by reference TRBV25-1 and TRBJ1-1, is EADIYQTPRYLVIGTGKKITLECSQTMGHDKMYWYQQDPGMELHLIHYSYGVNSTEKGDLSSESTVSRIRTEHFPLTLESARPSHTSQYLCASSPFFGVREAFFGQGTRLTVV.

The V call is TRBV7-9, the J call TRBJ1-2; D perhaps matches TRBD1 (5 bases). This CDR3 has 16 amino acids. Germline V gene lookup returns CDR1 SEHNR and CDR2 FQNEAQ (reference sequence). V was pared by 3 bases and J by 7 bases, with 21 bases between. CDR3 nucleotide sequence: TGTGCCAGCAGCTTGCAGGGAACCGTGAGCTCGGGTGGCTACACCTTC. It specifies CASSLQGTVSSGGYTF.

The V gene is TRBV27, the J gene TRBJ2-3; D is possibly TRBD1 (5 bases). V dropped 9 bases and J dropped 0 bases, with 10 bases sitting between them. Looked up from germline, CDR1 is MNHEY and CDR2 is SMNVEV (reference sequence). The CDR3 runs to 13 residues. The CDR3 DNA sequence: TGTGCCAGTCACAGGATTAGCACAGATACGCAGTATTTT. Protein product: CASHRISTDTQYF.

The V and J genes are TRBV5-1 and TRBJ1-1; weak D call: TRBD1 (6 bases). The CDR3 has 15 amino acids. The V gene's germline CDR1 is SGHRS and CDR2 YFSETQ. V lost 4 bases and J lost 1, with 14 bases in between. In DNA, the CDR3 is TGCGCCAGCAGCGCCTACGACAGGAGGAACACTGAAGCTTTCTTT. Translation gives CASSAYDRRNTEAFF.

Here the CDR3 DNA reads TGTGCCATCAGTGAGTTCGGGCGGGGTTCGAACACCGGGGAGCTGTTTTTT. Its translation: CAISEFGRGSNTGELFF. The chain links TRBV10-3 to TRBJ2-2; D perhaps matches TRBD2 (6 bases). Trimming removed 1 base at V and 0 bases at J, with 12 bases between. CDR3 length equals 17 residues. Germline V CDR1 and CDR2: ENHRY, SYGVKD.

The CDR3 sequence is CASSPLQVNEQFF. As DNA, the CDR3 is TGTGCCAGCAGTCCCCTTCAGGTCAATGAGCAGTTCTTC. The chain joins TRBV6-5 to TRBJ2-1; D is unresolved. Per germline, CDR1 MNHEY and CDR2 SVGAGI. The V and J ends lost 5 bases and 6 bases respectively, with 11 bases between them. This CDR3 has 13 residues.

This chain joins TRBV6-5 and TRBJ1-2, with no clear D. The CDR3 runs 14 residues. V lost 5 bases and J lost 8, with 18 bases in between. Per germline, CDR1 MNHEY and CDR2 SVGAGI. CDR3 residues: CASSLSRTAGGYTF. CDR3 DNA: TGTGCCAGCAGTCTCTCTAGGACGGCGGGAGGCTACACCTTC.

Turning to this clone: The same CDR3 arises from other DNA sequences in this sample as well. This chain uses TRBV9 with TRBJ2-7; maybe TRBD2 (6 bases). The CDR3 length is 13 residues. CDR1 is SGDLS, CDR2 YYNGEE, per germline. V was shortened by 4 bases and J by 3 bases, with 11 bases between the two germline ends. CDR3 sequence reads: CASSPRGGYEQYF. The CDR3 DNA is TGTGCCAGCAGCCCCCGGGGAGGCTACGAGCAGTACTTC. Looking up the rest from reference TRBV9 and TRBJ2-7 gives the full variable domain: DSGVTQTPKHLITATGQRVTLRCSPRSGDLSVYWYQQSLDQGLQFLIQYYNGEERAKGNILERFSAQQFPDLHSELNLSSLELGDSALYFCASSPRGGYEQYFGPGTRLTVT.

The V gene is TRBV3-1 (or the pseudogene TRBV3-2), the J gene TRBJ2-1; TRBD1 aligns across 7 bases. The CDR3 length is 15 residues. Trimming cost V 4 bases and J 12 bases; bases outside gene matches: 15. Germline CDR1 reads LGHDT; CDR2 reads YNNKEL (reference sequence). CDR3 in amino acids: CASSPVLDRVEGQFF. For the CDR3, the DNA is TGTGCCAGCAGCCCCGTACTTGACAGGGTAGAGGGGCAGTTCTTC.

The chain couples TRBV4-1 to TRBJ2-7, with 11 bases aligning to TRBD1. CDR1 and CDR2 (germline): MGHRA, YSYEKL. Unmatched junction bases numbered 3, after V lost 0 bases and J lost 2 bases. This CDR3 spans 16 amino acids. Here the CDR3 DNA reads TGCGCCAGCAGCCAAGACGGACAGGGGGCGGCCTACGAGCAGTACTTC. It specifies CASSQDGQGAAYEQYF.

CDR3 nucleotides: TGTGCCAGCAGTCCGTACCAAGGACTAGCGGGGAGCACAGATACGCAGTATTTT. This codes for CASSPYQGLAGSTDTQYF. The gene calls are TRBV27 and TRBJ2-3; 12 bases align to TRBD2. CDR1 and CDR2 (germline): MNHEY, SMNVEV (reference sequence). There are 18 residues in the CDR3. Trimming at V came to 5 bases and at J to 0 bases, leaving 9 bases not matched to a gene.

V is TRBV28 and J is TRBJ1-1, with TRBD1 as a possible D gene (6 bases). Trimming left V 6 bases short and J 0 bases short, with 14 bases between. The CDR3 spans 15 residues. Germline lookup yields CDR1 MDHEN and CDR2 SYDVKM. The CDR3 sequence is CASSSLDSLNTEAFF. The CDR3 coding sequence is TGTGCCAGCAGCTCATTGGACAGCTTGAACACTGAAGCTTTCTTT.

This chain connects TRBV9 to TRBJ1-2; D is perhaps TRBD1 (5 bases). The CDR3 is made up of 14 amino acids. Germline loops: CDR1 SGDLS, CDR2 YYNGEE. V lost 0 bases and J lost 4, with 10 bases in between. CDR3 nucleotide sequence: TGTGCCAGCAGCGTAGGCAGGGTGGGCTATGGCTACACCTTC. Translated, it gives CASSVGRVGYGYTF.

This chain connects TRBV3-1 (or the pseudogene TRBV3-2) to TRBJ1-2; D is uncertain. The CDR3 runs to 13 residues. Germline V gene lookup returns CDR1 LGHDT and CDR2 YNNKEL (reference sequence). Trimming removed 1 base at V and 8 bases at J, with 11 bases between. In nucleotides, the CDR3 is TGTGCCAGCAGCCAAGCAGAGGGCGGGGGCTACACCTTC. It is translated as CASSQAEGGGYTF.

This chain connects TRBV27 to TRBJ2-7; TRBD1 aligns across 8 bases. CDR1 MNHEY and CDR2 SMNVEV come from the germline V gene (reference sequence). This CDR3 spans 14 amino acids. The junction had 6 bases not matched to a gene; V was cut back by 3 bases and J by 5 bases. In DNA, the CDR3 is TGTGCCAGCAGTTTTTTGGACAGGGTGAACGAGCAGTACTTC. Amino acids: CASSFLDRVNEQYF.

The V call is TRBV7-2, the J call TRBJ2-2, with TRBD2 matching over 12 bases. This CDR3 region has 18 residues. Germline CDR1 and CDR2: SGHTA and FQGNSA. Losses at the gene ends were 3 bases for V and 7 bases for J; bases not matched to a gene: 12. The CDR3 nucleotides are TGTGCCAGCAGCTTTAGGGGACCGACTAGCGGGGGATTCGGGGAGCTGTTTTTT. Translation gives CASSFRGPTSGGFGELFF.

This sequence joins TRBV2 and TRBJ2-1; 15 nucleotides line up with TRBD2. The CDR3 runs to 16 residues. CDR1 and CDR2 from the germline V gene are SNHLY and FYNNEI. The V and J ends lost 4 bases and 7 bases, in that order; junction bases with no gene match: 5. CDR3 nucleotides: TGTGCCAGCAGTGTCCGGACTAGCGGGGGGGCAAATGAGCAGTTCTTC. The encoded protein is CASSVRTSGGANEQFF.

V and J are TRBV11-2 and TRBJ1-1, with a possible D match to TRBD1 (5 bases). Trimming shortened V by 4 bases and J by 1 base, and 10 bases separated the two germline ends. The CDR3 is 14 residues long. Germline V lookup: CDR1 SGHAT, CDR2 FQNNGV. The CDR3 is CASSSADRNTEAFF. CDR3 coding DNA: TGTGCCAGCAGCTCCGCTGACAGGAACACTGAAGCTTTCTTT.

The chain has TRBV13 and TRBJ1-1; D unresolved. Trimming cost V 3 bases and J 8 bases, with 7 bases left between them. This CDR3 has 11 residues. Germline V gives CDR1 PRHDT, CDR2 FYEKMQ (reference sequence). CDR3 DNA sequence: TGTGCCAGCAGCTTTGCGGGGGAAGCTTTCTTT. This encodes CASSFAGEAFF.

This chain links TRBV4-1 with TRBJ1-2; 8 nucleotides align to TRBD1. Germline CDR1 and CDR2: MGHRA and YSYEKL. V was pared by 4 bases and J by 5 bases, with 12 bases of the junction left unmatched. This CDR3 is built from 16 residues. The CDR3 loop is CASSPGQGLYSYGYTF. The CDR3 DNA sequence: TGCGCCAGCAGCCCCGGACAGGGCCTCTATTCTTATGGCTACACCTTC.

The chain uses TRBV7-9 and TRBJ2-7, with a possible D match to TRBD1 (6 bases). The CDR3 is made up of 14 amino acids. Trimming removed 5 bases at V and 3 bases at J, with 14 bases between. Germline V gene data show CDR1 as SEHNR and CDR2 as FQNEAQ (reference sequence). The CDR3 here is CASSAGQPLYEQYF. The CDR3 DNA sequence: TGTGCCAGCAGCGCAGGACAGCCTCTCTACGAGCAGTACTTC.

This chain uses TRBV7-2 with TRBJ2-4, with 8 bases fitting TRBD1. CDR3 length: 14 residues. J lost 4 bases, V lost 4 bases, and 3 bases had no gene match. Germline V gene lookup returns CDR1 SGHTA and CDR2 FQGNSA. This chain's CDR3 is CASSSRTGKNIQYF. The CDR3, as DNA: TGTGCCAGCAGCTCTCGGACAGGGAAAAACATTCAGTACTTC. The full variable domain, in which reference TRBV7-2 and TRBJ2-4 provide the parts outside the CDR3, is GAGVSQSPSNKVTEKGKDVELRCDPISGHTALYWYRQSLGQGLEFLIYFQGNSAPDKSGLPSDRFSAERTGGSVSTLTIQRTQQEDSAVYLCASSSRTGKNIQYFGAGTRLSVL.

The V gene is TRBV5-1, the J gene TRBJ1-1; D perhaps matches TRBD1 (5 bases). CDR3 size: 15 residues. The ends were cut back, 0 bases at V and 1 base at J, with 10 bases in the middle. The V gene's germline CDR1 is SGHRS and CDR2 YFSETQ. CDR3: CASSLAPTANTEAFF. The CDR3 DNA reads TGCGCCAGCAGCTTGGCCCCGACAGCGAACACTGAAGCTTTCTTT.

CDR3 nucleotide sequence: TGTGCCAGCAGCTTAGATGGGTTAGGGGGGGGCCTGGAAGAGACCCAGTACTTC. It is translated as CASSLDGLGGGLEETQYF. The chain carries TRBV11-2 and TRBJ2-5; possibly TRBD2 for D (7 bases). This CDR3 spans 18 amino acids. V dropped 0 bases and J dropped 3 bases, with 20 bases sitting between them. The germline V gene has CDR1 SGHAT and CDR2 FQNNGV. The full variable domain, its missing parts supplied by reference TRBV11-2 and TRBJ2-5, is EAGVAQSPRYKIIEKRQSVAFWCNPISGHATLYWYQQILGQGPKLLIQFQNNGVVDDSQLPKDRFSAERLKGVDSTLKIQPAKLEDSAVYLCASSLDGLGGGLEETQYFGPGTRLLVL.

This sequence joins TRBV6-5 and TRBJ1-3, with D perhaps matching TRBD1 (6 bases). CDR3 length equals 16 residues. The germline V gene has CDR1 MNHEY and CDR2 SVGAGI. Trimming cost V 4 bases and J 0 bases, with 13 bases left between them. CDR3 bases: TGTGCCAGCAGTTTCGGACAGCTTCCCTCTGGAAACACCATATATTTT. This sequence encodes CASSFGQLPSGNTIYF.